The next 9 T cell receptor beta chains were all read from a single sample in a study of vaccination effects on CD4 cells after COVID-19. The table came from immunoSEQ multiplex PCR; TCRdb's copy has only in-frame clones and leaves some out. Altogether 50,000 to 60,000 clones are present, approximately 72% being singletons, with the ten largest covering 4.3%. With more than nine days of culture completed, CD4+ T cells were isolated. Two-dose vaccination with either BNT162b2 or mRNA-1273 was given to the participants. The antigens these receptors bind are not known. The material was CD4+ T cells from PBMCs cultured without peptide, obtained after COVID-19 vaccination. These receptors were taken from a human donor who received a COVID-19 vaccine.

The gene calls are TRBV5-8 and TRBJ1-4, with 8 bases lining up with TRBD1. CDR1 is SGHTS, CDR2 YDEGEE, per germline. Trimming removed 0 bases from V and 5 bases from J; junction bases left unmatched: 0. This CDR3 is 14 amino acids long. Here the CDR3 DNA reads TGTGCCAGCAGCTTGGGACAGGGGAATGAAAAACTGTTTTTT. Translating it yields CASSLGQGNEKLFF.

V usage is TRBV19 and J usage is TRBJ1-2; D might be TRBD1 (5 bases). Per the germline V gene, CDR1 is LNHDA and CDR2 is SQIVND (reference sequence). V was shortened by 5 bases and J by 5 bases, with 21 bases between the two germline ends. The CDR3 is 16 residues long. The CDR3 sequence is CASSLSWDQTKYGYTF. As DNA, the CDR3 is TGTGCCAGTAGTTTGTCGTGGGACCAGACGAAATATGGCTACACCTTC.

The gene calls are TRBV6-2 or TRBV6-3 and TRBJ1-2; a weak D match, TRBD1 (6 bases). Germline V CDR1 and CDR2: MNHEY, SVGEGT. The CDR3 has 14 amino acids. Trimming left V 5 bases short and J 8 bases short, with 18 bases between. CDR3: CASSKEQGRRGYTF. CDR3 coding DNA: TGTGCCAGCAGTAAAGAGCAGGGGCGTAGGGGCTACACCTTC.

The V gene is TRBV30, the J gene TRBJ2-1; the D is unclear. Trimming left V 6 bases short and J 3 bases short, with 12 bases between. This CDR3 is 13 amino acids long. Germline V lookup: CDR1 GTSNPN, CDR2 SVGIG (reference sequence). CDR3 DNA sequence: TGTGCCTGCTCCTGGACCCTCTACAATGAGCAGTTCTTC. Translation: CACSWTLYNEQFF. Looking up the rest from reference TRBV30 and TRBJ2-1 gives the full variable domain: SQTIHQWPATLVQPVGSPLSLECTVEGTSNPNLYWYRQAAGRGLQLLFYSVGIGQISSEVPQNLSASRPQDRQFILSSKKLLLSDSGFYLCACSWTLYNEQFFGPGTRLTVL.

The rearrangement links TRBV3-1 (or the pseudogene TRBV3-2) to TRBJ2-7; 13 bases agree with TRBD2. Per the germline V gene, CDR1 is LGHDT and CDR2 is YNNKEL (reference sequence). J was trimmed by 7 bases and V by 5 bases; bases with no gene match: 8. This CDR3 has 15 amino acids. CDR3 bases: TGTGCCAGCAGCTTCCGGACTAGCGGGAGAGGGGAGCAGTACTTC. The encoded protein is CASSFRTSGRGEQYF.

Only a few counts were recorded for this clone. J is TRBJ1-6 and V is TRBV27; possible D gene TRBD1, 5 bases. Trimming shortened V by 3 bases and J by 7 bases, and 10 bases separated the two germline ends. The germline CDR1 and CDR2 sequences are MNHEY and SMNVEV (reference sequence). The CDR3 has 14 amino acids. This CDR3 is CASSLGPRNSPLHF. The DNA of the CDR3 is TGTGCCAGCAGTTTGGGACCCAGAAATTCACCCCTCCACTTT.

The chain is built from TRBV7-9 and TRBJ2-5; D is perhaps TRBD1 (5 bases). The V and J ends lost 1 base and 7 bases respectively, with 16 bases between them. This CDR3 is 15 amino acids long. The germline V gene encodes CDR1 SEHNR and CDR2 FQNEAQ (reference sequence). CDR3 coding DNA: TGTGCCAGCAGCTTAGGTGGACAAGGTGTAGGGACCCAGTACTTC. It is translated as CASSLGGQGVGTQYF.

This chain joins TRBV28 and TRBJ2-1, with 13 bases lining up with TRBD2. V was pared by 4 bases and J by 0 bases, with 15 bases of the junction left unmatched. The length of the CDR3 is 21 residues. CDR1 is MDHEN, CDR2 SYDVKM, per germline. CDR3 DNA: TGTGCCAGCAGTTCCCATGCTGGGACTAGCGGGAAATCTAGCTCCTACAATGAGCAGTTCTTC. Its translation: CASSSHAGTSGKSSSYNEQFF.

The rearrangement uses TRBV28 and TRBJ1-6, with TRBD1 as a possible D gene (6 bases). This CDR3 spans 13 amino acids. Trimming stripped 4 bases from V and 5 bases from J, with 6 bases between. Germline-derived CDR1 and CDR2 are MDHEN and SYDVKM. CDR3 DNA sequence: TGTGCCAGCAGTTCAGGGGATAATTCACCCCTCCACTTT. It translates to CASSSGDNSPLHF.